This T cell receptor (beta chain) was sequenced during a study of T cell responses to AZD1222 COVID-19 vaccine. Points from the study as a whole: Increased Spike-specific TCR breadth and depth were observed after two AZD1222 doses. Only 5 or 6 people who got AZD1222 tested seropositive at baseline. Vaccine-associated CD4 TCRs spanned spike, dominant at 160-218 and 743-854.

Using immunoSEQ multiplex PCR, the repertoire was profiled, and TCRdb retains in-frame clones only, with some absent. In the table there are 200,000 or so clones, about 93% of which are singletons. As regards this clone: Its specificity is not known.

V lost 3 bases and J lost 2; bases outside the gene matches: 3. The CDR3 loop spans 15 amino acids. The germline V gene encodes CDR1 SGDLS and CDR2 YYNGEE. The specimen comprised peripheral blood, sampled on day 0 of MenACWY control vaccination. The source is an adult in good health. The gene calls are TRBV9 and TRBJ2-3, with TRBD2 matching over 10 bases. The CDR3 reads CASSGTSGATDTQYF. The CDR3 DNA reads TGTGCCAGCAGCGGCACTAGCGGGGCCACAGATACGCAGTATTTT.